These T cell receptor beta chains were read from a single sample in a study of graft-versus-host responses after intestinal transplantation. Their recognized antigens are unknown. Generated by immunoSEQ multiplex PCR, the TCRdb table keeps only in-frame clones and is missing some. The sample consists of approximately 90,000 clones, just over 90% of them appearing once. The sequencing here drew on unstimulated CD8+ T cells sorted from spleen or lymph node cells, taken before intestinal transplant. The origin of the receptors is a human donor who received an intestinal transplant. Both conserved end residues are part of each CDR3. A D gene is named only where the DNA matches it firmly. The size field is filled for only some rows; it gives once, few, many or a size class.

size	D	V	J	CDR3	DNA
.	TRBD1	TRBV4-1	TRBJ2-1	CASSQEGTGLNEQFF	TGCGCCAGCAGCCAAGAGGGGACAGGACTGAATGAGCAGTTCTTC
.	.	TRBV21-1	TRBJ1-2	CQRGTGSNYGYTF	TGTCAAAGGGGGACAGGGTCAAACTATGGCTACACCTTC
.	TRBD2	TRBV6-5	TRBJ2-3	CATTGGPDTQYF	TGTGCCACCACGGGGGGTCCAGATACGCAGTATTTT
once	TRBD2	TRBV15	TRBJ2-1	CATSRTSGAYNEQFF	TGTGCCACCAGCAGGACTAGCGGGGCTTACAATGAGCAGTTCTTC
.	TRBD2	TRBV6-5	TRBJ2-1	CASMTSTAGNEQFF	TGTGCCAGCATGACTAGCACAGCCGGCAATGAGCAGTTCTTC
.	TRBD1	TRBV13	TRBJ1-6	CASSPLGTGGYNSPLHF	TGTGCCAGCAGCCCGCTGGGGACAGGGGGCTATAATTCACCCCTCCACTTT
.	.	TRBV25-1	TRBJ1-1	CASSGGGNMNTEAFF	TGTGCCAGCAGTGGGGGGGGGAACATGAACACTGAAGCTTTCTTT
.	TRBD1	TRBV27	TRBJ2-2	CASSLWQGATGELFF	TGTGCCAGCAGTTTATGGCAGGGGGCCACCGGGGAGCTGTTTTTT
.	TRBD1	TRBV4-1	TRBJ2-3	CASSQQQGGTQYF	TGCGCCAGCAGCCAGCAACAGGGGGGAACGCAGTATTTT
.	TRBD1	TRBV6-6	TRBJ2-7	CASRLGTASYEQYF	TGTGCCAGCCGTCTCGGGACAGCCTCCTACGAGCAGTACTTC
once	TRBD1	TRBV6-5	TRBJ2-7	CASRSRQGPYEQYF	TGTGCCAGCAGATCCAGACAGGGCCCCTACGAGCAGTACTTC
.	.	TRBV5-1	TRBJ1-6	CASSSTGWKSPLHF	TGCGCCAGCTCGTCGACAGGTTGGAAATCACCCCTCCACTTT
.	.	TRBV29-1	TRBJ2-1	CSSRQADRNEQFF	TGCAGCTCCCGACAGGCGGACCGCAATGAGCAGTTCTTC
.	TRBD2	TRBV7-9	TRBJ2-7	CASSLGEAGEDSYAQYF	TGTGCCAGCAGCTTAGGGGAGGCGGGGGAGGACTCCTACGCGCAGTACTTC
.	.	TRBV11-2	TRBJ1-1	CASSLVKGGVDTEAFF	TGTGCCAGCAGCTTAGTTAAAGGGGGGGTCGACACTGAAGCTTTCTTT
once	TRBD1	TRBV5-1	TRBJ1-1	CASRPGGENTEAFF	TGCGCCAGCAGACCAGGGGGCGAGAACACTGAAGCTTTCTTT
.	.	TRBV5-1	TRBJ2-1	CASRRPRGNEQFF	TGCGCCAGCAGGCGACCTAGGGGGAATGAGCAGTTCTTC
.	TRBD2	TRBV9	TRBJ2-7	CASSHSRDLAGGYEQYF	TGTGCCAGCAGCCACTCCCGGGATCTAGCGGGGGGGTACGAGCAGTACTTC
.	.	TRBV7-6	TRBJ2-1	CASSSPDRASYNEQFF	TGTGCCAGCAGCTCCCCTGACAGAGCCTCCTACAATGAGCAGTTCTTC
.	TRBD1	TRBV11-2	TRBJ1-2	CASSLAGTDYGYTF	TGTGCCAGCAGCTTAGCTGGGACAGACTATGGCTACACCTTC
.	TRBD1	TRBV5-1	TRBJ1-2	CASSFRTGDYGYTF	TGCGCCAGCAGCTTCAGGACAGGGGACTATGGCTACACCTTC
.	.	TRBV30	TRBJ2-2	CAWSDGPGELFF	TGTGCCTGGAGTGACGGTCCCGGGGAGCTGTTTTTT
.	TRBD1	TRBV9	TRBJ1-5	CASSSTGTGDQPQHF	TGTGCCAGCAGCTCCACCGGGACAGGAGATCAGCCCCAGCATTTT
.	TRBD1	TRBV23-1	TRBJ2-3	CASSRRTGDSTDTQYF	TGCGCCAGCTCAAGGCGGACAGGGGACAGCACAGATACGCAGTATTTT
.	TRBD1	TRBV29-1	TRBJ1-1	CSVVLTLDRVGAFF	TGCAGCGTCGTGCTCACGCTCGACAGGGTGGGAGCTTTCTTT
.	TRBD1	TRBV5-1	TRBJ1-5	CASSLGDREWIRSNQPQHF	TGCGCCAGCAGCTTGGGGGACAGGGAATGGATTAGAAGCAATCAGCCCCAGCATTTT
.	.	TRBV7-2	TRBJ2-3	CASSWTTGGGDTQYF	TGTGCCAGCAGCTGGACGACGGGGGGCGGAGATACGCAGTATTTT
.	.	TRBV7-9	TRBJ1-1	CASRGRGIEAFF	TGTGCCAGCAGGGGGAGGGGTATTGAAGCTTTCTTT
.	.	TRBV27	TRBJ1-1	CASRMTGHTEAFF	TGTGCCAGCAGGATGACAGGACACACTGAAGCTTTCTTT
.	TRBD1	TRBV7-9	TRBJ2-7	CASSLEVGQGSYEQYF	TGTGCCAGCAGCTTAGAAGTTGGACAGGGCTCCTACGAGCAGTACTTC
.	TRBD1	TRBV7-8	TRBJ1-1	CASSSHRGLNTEAFF	TGTGCCAGCAGCTCCCACAGGGGGCTGAACACTGAAGCTTTCTTT
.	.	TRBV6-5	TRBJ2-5	CASTGLTGGETQYF	TGTGCCAGCACAGGCCTTACCGGGGGAGAGACCCAGTACTTC
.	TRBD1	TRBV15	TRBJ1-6	CATSRVTGEDSPLHF	TGTGCCACCAGCAGAGTGACAGGGGAGGATTCACCCCTCCACTTT
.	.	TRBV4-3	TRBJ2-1	CASSQDARAAYNEQFF	TGCGCCAGCAGCCAAGATGCGCGGGCCGCCTACAATGAGCAGTTCTTC
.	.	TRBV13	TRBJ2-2	CASSRNRIGTGELFF	TGTGCCAGCAGCAGGAACAGGATCGGCACCGGGGAGCTGTTTTTT
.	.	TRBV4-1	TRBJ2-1	CASSQTAGALDNEQFF	TGCGCCAGCAGCCAAACCGCGGGGGCTTTGGACAATGAGCAGTTCTTC
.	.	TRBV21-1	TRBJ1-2	CASSKAEGRILGGYTF	TGTGCCAGCAGCAAAGCGGAGGGGAGGATCCTAGGTGGCTACACCTTC
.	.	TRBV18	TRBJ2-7	CASSLQYRPYEQYF	TGTGCCAGCTCACTACAGTACAGGCCCTACGAGCAGTACTTC
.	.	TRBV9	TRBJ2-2	CASSVGAGTGELFF	TGTGCCAGCAGCGTCGGGGCGGGGACCGGGGAGCTGTTTTTT
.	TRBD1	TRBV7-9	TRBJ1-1	CASSSWDRLNTEAFF	TGTGCCAGCAGCTCTTGGGACAGGCTGAACACTGAAGCTTTCTTT
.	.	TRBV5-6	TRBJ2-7	CASSETNRFYEQYF	TGTGCCAGCAGCGAAACTAACAGGTTCTACGAGCAGTACTTC
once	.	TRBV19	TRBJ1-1	CASSINQGGTEAFF	TGTGCCAGTAGTATTAACCAGGGAGGCACTGAAGCTTTCTTT
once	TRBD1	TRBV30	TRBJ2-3	CAWTGQWATDTQYF	TGTGCCTGGACGGGACAGTGGGCCACAGATACGCAGTATTTT
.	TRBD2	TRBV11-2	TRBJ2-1	CASSLGMVAGGSPYNEQFF	TGTGCCAGCAGCTTAGGTATGGTAGCGGGGGGCTCGCCCTACAATGAGCAGTTCTTC
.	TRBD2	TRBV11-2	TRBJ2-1	CASSGTSGGFNEQFF	TGTGCCAGCAGCGGTACTAGCGGGGGTTTCAATGAGCAGTTCTTC
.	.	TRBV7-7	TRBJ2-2	CASSLEWGAGELFF	TGTGCCAGCTCGCTGGAGTGGGGGGCCGGGGAGCTGTTTTTT
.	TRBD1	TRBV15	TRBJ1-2	CATSRGDSNYGYTF	TGTGCCACCAGCAGGGGGGACAGTAACTATGGCTACACCTTC
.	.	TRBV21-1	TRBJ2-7	CASSPPQGVSYEQYF	TGTGCCAGCAGCCCGCCCCAGGGGGTTTCCTACGAGCAGTACTTC
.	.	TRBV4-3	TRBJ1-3	CASSQRTGRNTIYF	TGCGCCAGCAGCCAGAGGACTGGGAGGAACACCATATATTTT
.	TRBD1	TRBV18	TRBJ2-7	CASSPGAGGAAYEQYF	TGTGCCAGCTCACCAGGTGCAGGGGGCGCGGCCTACGAGCAGTACTTC
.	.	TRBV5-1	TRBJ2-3	CASSSFRGGTDTQYF	TGCGCCAGCAGCTCGTTCAGGGGTGGCACAGATACGCAGTATTTT
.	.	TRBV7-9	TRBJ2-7	CASSPTGNYEQYF	TGTGCCAGCAGCCCGACGGGTAATTACGAGCAGTACTTC
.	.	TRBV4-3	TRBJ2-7	CASSQEQAGRIYEQYF	TGCGCCAGCAGCCAAGAGCAAGCAGGGCGAATCTACGAGCAGTACTTC
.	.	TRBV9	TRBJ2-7	CASSVAPGEPYEQYF	TGTGCCAGCAGCGTAGCTCCCGGGGAGCCCTACGAGCAGTACTTC